Listed below are T cell receptor beta chains from one sample, sequenced in a study of T cell responses to AZD1222 COVID-19 vaccine. The method was immunoSEQ multiplex PCR; TCRdb's version includes in-frame clones alone and lacks a portion of them. There are some 190,000 clones in the sample; 92% occur only once, and 1% to 1.5% lies in the top ten. The source was peripheral blood, collected on day 0 of AZD1222 vaccination. These receptors were collected from an adult in good health. Both conserved end residues are part of each CDR3. D genes are given only for firm matches. The size field is filled for only some rows; it gives once, few, many or a size class.

J gene | V gene | D gene | clone size | CDR3 DNA | CDR3 protein
TRBJ2-1 | TRBV5-1 | . | once | TGCGCCAGCAGCTTGGCTTCGCGTAACAATGAGCAGTTCTTC | CASSLASRNNEQFF
TRBJ2-3 | TRBV19 | . | . | TGTGCCAGTAGGGTGGCAACCGGGGCCACAGATACGCAGTATTTT | CASRVATGATDTQYF
TRBJ1-5 | TRBV6-6 | . | . | TGTGCCAGCAGTCGTAATCGTAATAGCAATCAGCCCCAGCATTTT | CASSRNRNSNQPQHF
TRBJ1-3 | TRBV19 | . | once | TGTGCCAGTAGGGTCATACAGGACTCTGGAAACACCATATATTTT | CASRVIQDSGNTIYF
TRBJ2-4 | TRBV7-9 | TRBD1 | . | TGTGCCAGCAGCTTGAAGGTGTCGGGACAGGGGAACATTCAGTACTTC | CASSLKVSGQGNIQYF
TRBJ2-5 | TRBV3-1/TRBV3-2 | TRBD2 | . | TGTGCCAGCAGCCAAGATGCTAGCGGGGGTGGGGCAGAGACCCAGTACTTC | CASSQDASGGGAETQYF
TRBJ1-1 | TRBV2 | . | . | TGTGCCAGCTGTTGGTCCCCCCTGGACACTGAAGCTTTCTTT | CASCWSPLDTEAFF
TRBJ1-2 | TRBV19 | TRBD1 | . | TGTGCCAGTAGTATCCCGGGACAGGGGATGGATAACTATGGCTACACCTTC | CASSIPGQGMDNYGYTF
TRBJ2-5 | TRBV7-2 | . | . | TGTGCCAGCAGCGACATTAGAGGCCGGGGGACCCAGTACTTC | CASSDIRGRGTQYF
TRBJ1-6 | TRBV5-4 | TRBD1 | . | TGTGCCAGCAGCTTGCCGGGACAGCATAATTCACCCCTCCACTTT | CASSLPGQHNSPLHF
TRBJ2-1 | TRBV5-8 | . | . | TGTGCCAGCAGCCGGATCTCGGGGCTAAATGAGCAGTTCTTC | CASSRISGLNEQFF
TRBJ1-2 | TRBV10-3 | . | . | TGTGCCATCAGTGAGTCGCAGGAGAGCTACACCTTC | CAISESQESYTF
TRBJ1-6 | TRBV3-1/TRBV3-2 | . | . | TGTGCCAGCAGCCTACTTGCAGGGTCTGATTCACCCCTCCACTTT | CASSLLAGSDSPLHF
TRBJ1-2 | TRBV6-5 | TRBD1 | . | TGTGCCAGCAGTCGACAGGGGTCCTATGGCTACACCTTC | CASSRQGSYGYTF
TRBJ2-1 | TRBV6-1 | . | . | TGTGCCAGCAGTGACGCCGTTAGCTCCTACAATGAGCAGTTCTTC | CASSDAVSSYNEQFF
TRBJ1-2 | TRBV6-1 | . | . | TGTGCCAGCAAGCACGGGGTGTATGGCTACACCTTC | CASKHGVYGYTF
TRBJ2-5 | TRBV4-2 | . | . | TGTGCCAGCAGCCAGGGCGGGCAGGGACAAGAGACCCAGTACTTC | CASSQGGQGQETQYF
TRBJ1-3 | TRBV29-1 | . | . | TGCAGCGTCGCAGGGGTCTCTGGAAACACCATATATTTT | CSVAGVSGNTIYF
TRBJ2-7 | TRBV30 | . | . | TGTGCCTGGAGTGTAGGCACTACCCTCTTGGAGCAGTACTTC | CAWSVGTTLLEQYF
TRBJ1-3 | TRBV10-1 | . | once | TGCGCCAGCAGTGAGTCGACAGGAGGAAACACCATATATTTT | CASSESTGGNTIYF
TRBJ1-6 | TRBV9 | . | . | TGTGCCAGCAGCGTTACCCAGGCTGGGGCGCCCCTCCACTTT | CASSVTQAGAPLHF
TRBJ2-7 | TRBV4-3 | . | . | TGCGCCAGCAGCCAAGTACTCCGGGGAGCCTACGAGCAGTACTTC | CASSQVLRGAYEQYF
TRBJ2-3 | TRBV6-1 | . | . | TGTGCCAGCAGTGAGTCAGGCCGAGAAGATACGCAGTATTTT | CASSESGREDTQYF
TRBJ1-5 | TRBV2 | TRBD1 | . | TGTGCCAGAGGGACAGGGGACTTCAATCAGCCCCAGCATTTT | CARGTGDFNQPQHF
TRBJ2-6 | TRBV4-1 | TRBD1 | . | TGCGCCAGCAGCCAAGAGAGGACAGGGGAGGTGGGTGGGGCCAACGTCCTGACTTTC | CASSQERTGEVGGANVLTF
TRBJ1-1 | TRBV20-1 | . | . | TGCAGTGCTAGAGCGGACAGCTCAGCTTTCTTT | CSARADSSAFF
TRBJ2-3 | TRBV28 | . | . | TGTGCCAGCACCCTCTGGAGGGCGTCAGATACGCAGTATTTT | CASTLWRASDTQYF
TRBJ2-3 | TRBV19 | . | . | TGTGCCAGTACTGTCGGGGGCCGGATCACAGATACGCAGTATTTT | CASTVGGRITDTQYF
TRBJ1-1 | TRBV1 | . | . | TGCACCAGTCAGCTAAACACTGAAGCTTTCTTT | CTSQLNTEAFF
TRBJ1-4 | TRBV6-5 | . | . | TGTGCCAGCAGCTCCGGGACTCTTAATGAAAAACTGTTTTTT | CASSSGTLNEKLFF
TRBJ1-2 | TRBV7-9 | . | . | TGTGCCAGCAGCCCCGACAGAACCTCCCTTAACTATGGCTACACCTTC | CASSPDRTSLNYGYTF
TRBJ1-5 | TRBV4-1 | . | . | TGCGCCAGCAGCCAAGATCGGCGGGAGAAGCCCCAGCATTTT | CASSQDRREKPQHF
TRBJ2-1 | TRBV18 | . | once | TGTGCCAGCTCACCAGATTTAAGGAACCTCCGCAACAATGAGCAGTTCTTC | CASSPDLRNLRNNEQFF
TRBJ2-1 | TRBV4-2 | . | . | TGTGCCAGCAGCCCGCCAGGGCAGGCATACAATGAGCAGTTCTTC | CASSPPGQAYNEQFF
TRBJ2-5 | TRBV4-1 | . | once | TGCGCCAGCAGCCAAGAAAGGGGGGGGGAGACCCAGTACTTC | CASSQERGGETQYF
TRBJ2-7 | TRBV6-5 | . | . | TGTGCCAGCAGGGATTACGCTTACGAGCAGTACTTC | CASRDYAYEQYF
TRBJ1-1 | TRBV18 | . | . | TGTGCCAGCTCACCACAAGCAGATAACATGAACACTGAAGCTTTCTTT | CASSPQADNMNTEAFF
TRBJ1-5 | TRBV5-5 | . | . | TGTGCCAGCAGCCGGACTTATAGCAATCAGCCCCAGCATTTT | CASSRTYSNQPQHF
TRBJ2-3 | TRBV5-4 | TRBD2 | . | TGTGCCAGCAGCTTTTCCTTAGCGGGGGGCGGCCCAGATACGCAGTATTTT | CASSFSLAGGGPDTQYF
TRBJ1-4 | TRBV27 | . | . | TGTGCCAGCAGTTTACGGTGGGCCCCTGAATTGGAACTGTTTTTT | CASSLRWAPELELFF